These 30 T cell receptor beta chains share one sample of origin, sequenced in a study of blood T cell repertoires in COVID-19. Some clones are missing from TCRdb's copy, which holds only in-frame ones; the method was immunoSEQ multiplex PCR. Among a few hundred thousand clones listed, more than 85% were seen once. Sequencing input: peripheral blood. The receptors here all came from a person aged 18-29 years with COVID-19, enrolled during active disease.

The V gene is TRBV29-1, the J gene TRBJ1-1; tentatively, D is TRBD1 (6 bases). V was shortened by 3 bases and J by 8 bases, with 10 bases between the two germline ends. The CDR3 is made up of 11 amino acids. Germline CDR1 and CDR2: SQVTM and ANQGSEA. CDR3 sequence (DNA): TGCAGCGTTGAGGGGGCGAAGGAAGCTTTCTTT. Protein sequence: CSVEGAKEAFF.

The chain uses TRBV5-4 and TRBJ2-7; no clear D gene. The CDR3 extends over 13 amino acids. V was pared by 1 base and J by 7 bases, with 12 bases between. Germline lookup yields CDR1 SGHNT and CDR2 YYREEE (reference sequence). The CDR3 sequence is CASSLLPVQEQYF. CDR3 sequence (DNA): TGTGCCAGCAGCTTGCTCCCAGTTCAAGAGCAGTACTTC.

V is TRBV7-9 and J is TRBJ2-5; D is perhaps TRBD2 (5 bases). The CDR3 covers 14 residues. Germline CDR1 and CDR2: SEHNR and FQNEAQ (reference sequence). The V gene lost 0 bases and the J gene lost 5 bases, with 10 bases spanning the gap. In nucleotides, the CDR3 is TGTGCCAGCAGCTTAGCGCCCGGGATGGAGACCCAGTACTTC. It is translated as CASSLAPGMETQYF. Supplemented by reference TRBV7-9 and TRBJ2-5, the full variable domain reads DTGVSQNPRHKITKRGQNVTFRCDPISEHNRLYWYRQTLGQGPEFLTYFQNEAQLEKSRLLSDRFSAERPKGSFSTLEIQRTEQGDSAMYLCASSLAPGMETQYFGPGTRLLVL.

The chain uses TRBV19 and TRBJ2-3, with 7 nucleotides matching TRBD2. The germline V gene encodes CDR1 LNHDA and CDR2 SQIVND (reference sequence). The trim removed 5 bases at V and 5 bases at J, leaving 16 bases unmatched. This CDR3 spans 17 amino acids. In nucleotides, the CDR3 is TGTGCCAGTAGTCCCGCTCTCCGCGGGAGAGGAGGAGATACGCAGTATTTT. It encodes CASSPALRGRGGDTQYF.

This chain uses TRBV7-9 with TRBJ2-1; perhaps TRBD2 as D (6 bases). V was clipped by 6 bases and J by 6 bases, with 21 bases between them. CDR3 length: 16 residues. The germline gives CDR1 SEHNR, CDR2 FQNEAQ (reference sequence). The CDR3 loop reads CASSLPSGVPRNEQFF. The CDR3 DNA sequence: TGTGCCAGCAGTTTACCGTCGGGAGTCCCTCGCAATGAGCAGTTCTTC.

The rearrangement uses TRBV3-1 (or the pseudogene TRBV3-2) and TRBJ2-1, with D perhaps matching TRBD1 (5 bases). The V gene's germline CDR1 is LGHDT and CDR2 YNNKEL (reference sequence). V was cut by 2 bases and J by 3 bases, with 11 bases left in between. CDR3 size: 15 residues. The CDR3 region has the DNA TGTGCCAGCAGCCAAAGGTACAGGAACTACAATGAGCAGTTCTTC. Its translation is CASSQRYRNYNEQFF.

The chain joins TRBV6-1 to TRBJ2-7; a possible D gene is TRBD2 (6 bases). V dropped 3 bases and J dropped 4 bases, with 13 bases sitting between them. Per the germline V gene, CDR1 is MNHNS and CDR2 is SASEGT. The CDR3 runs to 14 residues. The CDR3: CASSEGSGDYEQYF. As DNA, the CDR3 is TGTGCCAGCAGTGAGGGATCGGGGGATTACGAGCAGTACTTC.

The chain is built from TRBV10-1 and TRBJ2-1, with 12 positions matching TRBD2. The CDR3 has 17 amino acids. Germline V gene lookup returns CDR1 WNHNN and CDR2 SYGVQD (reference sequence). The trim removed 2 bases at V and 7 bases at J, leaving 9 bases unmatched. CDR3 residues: CASSEGTLAGGPNEQFF. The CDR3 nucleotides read TGCGCCAGCAGTGAGGGGACCCTAGCGGGAGGGCCTAATGAGCAGTTCTTC.

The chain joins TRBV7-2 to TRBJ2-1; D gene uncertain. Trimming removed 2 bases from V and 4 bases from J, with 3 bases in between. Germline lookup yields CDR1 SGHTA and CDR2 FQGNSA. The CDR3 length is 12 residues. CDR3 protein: CASSLPYNEQFF. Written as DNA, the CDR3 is TGTGCCAGCAGCTTACCTTACAATGAGCAGTTCTTC.

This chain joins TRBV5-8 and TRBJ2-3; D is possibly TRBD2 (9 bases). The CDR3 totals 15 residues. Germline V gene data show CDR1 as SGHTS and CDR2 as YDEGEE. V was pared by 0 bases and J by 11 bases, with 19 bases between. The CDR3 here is CASSLGLADRVMQYF. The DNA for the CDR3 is TGTGCCAGCAGCTTGGGACTAGCGGACAGGGTTATGCAGTATTTT.

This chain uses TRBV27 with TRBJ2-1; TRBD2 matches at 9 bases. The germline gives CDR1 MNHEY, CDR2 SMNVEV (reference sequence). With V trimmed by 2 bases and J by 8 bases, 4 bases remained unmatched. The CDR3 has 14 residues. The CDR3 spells CASSLGGRVDEQFF. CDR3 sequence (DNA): TGTGCCAGCAGTTTAGGCGGGAGGGTCGATGAGCAGTTCTTC.

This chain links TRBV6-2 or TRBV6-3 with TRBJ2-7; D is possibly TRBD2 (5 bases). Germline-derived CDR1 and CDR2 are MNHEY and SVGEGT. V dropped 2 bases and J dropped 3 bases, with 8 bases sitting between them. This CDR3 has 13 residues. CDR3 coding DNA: TGTGCCAGCAGTTACGGGAGAGTCTACGAGCAGTACTTC. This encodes CASSYGRVYEQYF.

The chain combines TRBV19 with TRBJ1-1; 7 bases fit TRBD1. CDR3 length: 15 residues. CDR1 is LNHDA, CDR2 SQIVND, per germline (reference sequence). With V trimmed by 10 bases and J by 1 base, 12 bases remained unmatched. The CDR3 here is CATQEGQQRNTEAFF. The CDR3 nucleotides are TGTGCCACACAAGAGGGACAGCAAAGGAACACTGAAGCTTTCTTT.

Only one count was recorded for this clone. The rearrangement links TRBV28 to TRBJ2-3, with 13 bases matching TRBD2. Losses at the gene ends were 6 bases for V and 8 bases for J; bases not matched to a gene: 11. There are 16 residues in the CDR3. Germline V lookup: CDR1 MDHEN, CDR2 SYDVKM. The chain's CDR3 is CASRRGTSGVVGTQYF. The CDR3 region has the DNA TGTGCCAGCAGGCGCGGGACTAGCGGGGTTGTCGGTACGCAGTATTTT.

DNA of the CDR3: TGCGCCAGCAGCGATGCTAGCTCGTGGGAGCTGTTTTTT. It codes for CASSDASSWELFF. The chain combines TRBV5-1 with TRBJ2-2; D is possibly TRBD2 (5 bases). Trimming shortened V by 4 bases and J by 9 bases, and 13 bases separated the two germline ends. The CDR3 sequence is 13 residues long. Germline values: CDR1 SGHRS, CDR2 YFSETQ.

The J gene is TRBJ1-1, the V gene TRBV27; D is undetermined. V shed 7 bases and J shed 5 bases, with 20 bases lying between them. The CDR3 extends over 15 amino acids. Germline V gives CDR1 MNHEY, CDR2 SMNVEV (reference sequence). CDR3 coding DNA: TGTGCCAGCATGCCAACCCGGGTACCGTTTACTGAAGCTTTCTTT. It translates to CASMPTRVPFTEAFF.

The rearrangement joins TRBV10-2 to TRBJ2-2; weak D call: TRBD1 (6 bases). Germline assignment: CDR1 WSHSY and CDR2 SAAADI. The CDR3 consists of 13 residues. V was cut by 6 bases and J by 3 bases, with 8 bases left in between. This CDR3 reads CASRSGDTGELFF. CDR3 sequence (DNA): TGCGCCAGCAGGTCAGGGGACACCGGGGAGCTGTTTTTT.

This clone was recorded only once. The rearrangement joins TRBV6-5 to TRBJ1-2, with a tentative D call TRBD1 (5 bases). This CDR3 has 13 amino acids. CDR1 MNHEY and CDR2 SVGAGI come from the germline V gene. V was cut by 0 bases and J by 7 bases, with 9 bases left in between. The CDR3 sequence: CASSYSNGGGYTF. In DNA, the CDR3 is TGTGCCAGCAGTTACTCGAACGGGGGTGGCTACACCTTC.

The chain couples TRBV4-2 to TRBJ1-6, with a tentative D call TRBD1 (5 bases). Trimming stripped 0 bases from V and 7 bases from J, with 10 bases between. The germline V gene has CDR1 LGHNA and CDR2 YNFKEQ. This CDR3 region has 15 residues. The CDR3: CASSQEGAGNSPLHF. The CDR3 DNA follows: TGTGCCAGCAGCCAAGAAGGGGCAGGGAATTCACCCCTCCACTTT.

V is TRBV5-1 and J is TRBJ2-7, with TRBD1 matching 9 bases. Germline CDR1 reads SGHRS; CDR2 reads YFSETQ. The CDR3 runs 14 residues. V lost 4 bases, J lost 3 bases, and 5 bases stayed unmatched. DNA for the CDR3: TGCGCCAGCAGCCACCCGGGACAGGGCTACGAGCAGTACTTC. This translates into CASSHPGQGYEQYF.

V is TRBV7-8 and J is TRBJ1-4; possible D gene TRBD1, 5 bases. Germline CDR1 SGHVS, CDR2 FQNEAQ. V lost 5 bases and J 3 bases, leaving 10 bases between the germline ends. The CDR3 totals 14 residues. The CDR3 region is CASSQQASNEKLFF. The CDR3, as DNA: TGTGCCAGCAGCCAACAGGCATCTAATGAAAAACTGTTTTTT.

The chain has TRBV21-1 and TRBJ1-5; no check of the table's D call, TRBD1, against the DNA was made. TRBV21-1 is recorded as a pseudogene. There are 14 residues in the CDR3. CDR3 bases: TGTGCCAGCAGCAAAGGGCAGGGGGATCAGCCCCAGCATTTT. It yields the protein CASSKGQGDQPQHF.

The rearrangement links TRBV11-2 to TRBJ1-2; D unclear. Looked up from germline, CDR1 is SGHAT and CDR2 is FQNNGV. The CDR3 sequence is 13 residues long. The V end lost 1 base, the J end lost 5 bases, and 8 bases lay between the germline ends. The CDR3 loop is CASSLGRAYGYTF. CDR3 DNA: TGTGCCAGCAGCTTAGGGCGAGCGTATGGCTACACCTTC.

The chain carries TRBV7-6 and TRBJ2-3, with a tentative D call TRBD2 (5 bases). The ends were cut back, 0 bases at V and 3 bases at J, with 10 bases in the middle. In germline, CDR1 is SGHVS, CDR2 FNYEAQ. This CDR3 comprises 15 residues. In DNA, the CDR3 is TGTGCCAGCAGCTTAGCGGCTAGCTCGACAGATACGCAGTATTTT. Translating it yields CASSLAASSTDTQYF.

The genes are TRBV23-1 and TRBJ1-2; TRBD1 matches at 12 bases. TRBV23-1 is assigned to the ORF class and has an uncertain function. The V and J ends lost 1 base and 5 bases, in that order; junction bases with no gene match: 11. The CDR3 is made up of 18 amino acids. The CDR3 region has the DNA TGCGCCAGCAGTCAATTACGTCCCGGGACAGGGGGCAGATATGGCTACACCTTC. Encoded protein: CASSQLRPGTGGRYGYTF.

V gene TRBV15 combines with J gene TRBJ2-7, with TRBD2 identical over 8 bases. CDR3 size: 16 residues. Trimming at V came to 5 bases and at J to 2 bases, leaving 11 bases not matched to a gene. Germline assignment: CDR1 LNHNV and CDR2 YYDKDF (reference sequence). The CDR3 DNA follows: TGTGCCACCAGCGTCGGATCAGCGGGAGAAGCCTACGAGCAGTACTTC. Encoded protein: CATSVGSAGEAYEQYF.

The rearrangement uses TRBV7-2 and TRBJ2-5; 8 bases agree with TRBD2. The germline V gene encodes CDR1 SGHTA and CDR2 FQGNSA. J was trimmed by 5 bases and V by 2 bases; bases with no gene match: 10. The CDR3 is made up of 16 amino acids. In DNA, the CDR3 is TGTGCCAGCAGCTTATTTTCTACTAGCGGAGGGGAGACCCAGTACTTC. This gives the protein CASSLFSTSGGETQYF. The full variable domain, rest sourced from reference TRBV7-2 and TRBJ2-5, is GAGVSQSPSNKVTEKGKDVELRCDPISGHTALYWYRQSLGQGLEFLIYFQGNSAPDKSGLPSDRFSAERTGGSVSTLTIQRTQQEDSAVYLCASSLFSTSGGETQYFGPGTRLLVL.

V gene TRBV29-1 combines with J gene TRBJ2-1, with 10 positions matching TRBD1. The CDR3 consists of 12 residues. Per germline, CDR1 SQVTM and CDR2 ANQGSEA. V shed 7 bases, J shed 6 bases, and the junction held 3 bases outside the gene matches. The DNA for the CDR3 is TGCAGCGCACGGACAGGGGGCAATGAGCAGTTCTTC. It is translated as CSARTGGNEQFF.

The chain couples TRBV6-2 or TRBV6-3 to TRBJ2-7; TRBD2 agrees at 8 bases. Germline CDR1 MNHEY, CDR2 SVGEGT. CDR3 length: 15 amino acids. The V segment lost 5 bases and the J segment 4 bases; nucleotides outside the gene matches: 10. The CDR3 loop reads CASSITTSGVYEQYF. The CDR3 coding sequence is TGTGCCAGCAGTATCACCACTAGCGGAGTGTACGAGCAGTACTTC.

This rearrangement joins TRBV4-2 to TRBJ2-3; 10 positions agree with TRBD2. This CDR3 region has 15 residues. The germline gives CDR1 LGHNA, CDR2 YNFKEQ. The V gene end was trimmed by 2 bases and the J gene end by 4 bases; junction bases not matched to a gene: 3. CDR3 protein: CASSQLAGAPDTQYF. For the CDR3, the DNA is TGTGCCAGCAGCCAACTAGCGGGAGCCCCAGATACGCAGTATTTT.